This T cell receptor beta chain was obtained from a study of T cells in Graves' hyperthyroidism and ophthalmopathy. About the research overall: Peripheral blood draws took place at initial diagnosis, ahead of any treatment. Notes on the study in general: Before onset, by a median of around 6.1 months, the model predicted ophthalmopathy. Blood also carried most thyroid clonotypes expanded above 0.001.

Fresh peripheral blood, 7.5 to 10 ml of it, supplied the PBMCs. Amplified TCR beta CDR3 regions derived from RNA transcripts. Using the HTBI primer set, a first-round RT-PCR was run on the TCR CDR3. TCRdb re-called the multiplex PCR reads with MiXCR, one entry per CDR3 protein. The top ten clones hold 35% to 45% of a sample with more than 300,000 distinct CDR3 sequences, approximately 17% of them seen once. From germline, CDR1 is SGHDT and CDR2 YYEEEE. This CDR3 comprises 15 residues. V shed 0 bases, J shed 8 bases, and the junction held 8 bases outside the gene matches. This clonotype was found a few times. What it recognizes is unknown.

This TCR derives from a man younger than 30 with Graves' ophthalmopathy. The chain joins TRBV5-6 to TRBJ1-2, with 9 bases aligning to TRBD1. Sequencing was carried out using blood. CDR3 nucleotide sequence: TGTGCCAGCAGCTTGGCCAGAGGACAGGGGAGCGGCTACACCTTC. The encoded protein is CASSLARGQGSGYTF.